Listed below are T cell receptor beta chains from one sample, sequenced in a study of human T cells and chemical hapten exposure. TCRdb reprocessed the RACE reads with MiXCR, giving one entry per CDR3 protein. The table records roughly 380,000 distinct CDR3 sequences, roughly 5% of them present only once. The sequencing used whole blood, collected in connection with sensitization to the hapten diphenylcyclopropenone (DPC). All receptors come from a woman in her fifties or sixties with alopecia areata. Some clones in this sample may be carry-over from other donors' samples. Each CDR3 is given with its conserved first and last residue. A D gene is named only where the DNA matches it firmly. Size tells how often a clone was seen (once, few, many) or the class of an expanded clone, and some rows leave it out.

V	J	D	size	CDR3	DNA
TRBV18	TRBJ2-3	TRBD2	many	CASSPLGLSSTDTQYF	TGTGCCAGCTCACCATTGGGACTATCTAGCACAGATACGCAGTATTTT
TRBV24-1	TRBJ2-1	NA	few	CATSDWGSLREQFF	TGTGCCACCAGTGACTGGGGTAGTCTCAGAGAGCAGTTCTTC
TRBV27	TRBJ1-2	NA	NA	CASGMRGFSYTF	TGTGCCAGTGGGATGAGAGGCTTTAGCTACACCTTC
TRBV4-1	TRBJ1-1	NA	many	CASSREGATEAFF	TGCGCCAGCAGCCGGGAAGGGGCCACTGAAGCTTTCTTT
TRBV6-5	TRBJ2-1	NA	NA	CASSSGGLNEQFF	TGTGCCAGCAGTTCTGGGGGCCTCAATGAGCAGTTCTTC
TRBV6-1	TRBJ1-5	NA	NA	CASRIPGAENQPQHF	TGTGCCAGCAGAATACCTGGGGCGGAAAATCAGCCCCAGCATTTT
TRBV12-3/TRBV12-4	TRBJ2-3	TRBD2	many	CASSQPSGSTDTQYF	TGTGCCAGCAGTCAACCTAGCGGTAGCACAGATACGCAGTATTTT
TRBV4-1	TRBJ1-5	TRBD1	many	CASSGTDSNQPQHF	TGCGCCAGCAGCGGGACAGATAGCAATCAGCCCCAGCATTTT
TRBV7-9	TRBJ2-4	TRBD2	NA	CASSFNSGSGTKNIQYF	TGTGCCAGCAGCTTCAACAGCGGGAGCGGTACCAAAAACATTCAGTACTTC
TRBV5-1	TRBJ2-3	TRBD2	many	CASSGMLGTSGGTDTQYF	TGCGCCAGCAGCGGGATGCTCGGGACTAGCGGGGGCACAGATACGCAGTATTTT
TRBV6-1	TRBJ1-5	NA	many	CASAETDSNQPQHF	TGTGCCAGCGCAGAAACCGATAGCAATCAGCCCCAGCATTTT
TRBV20-1	TRBJ1-6	NA	NA	CSANRDVVSPLHF	TGCAGTGCTAATCGGGACGTCGTTTCACCCCTCCACTTT
TRBV20-1	TRBJ1-6	NA	NA	CSATPGSNSPLHF	TGCAGTGCTACCCCCGGGTCTAATTCACCCCTCCACTTT
TRBV13	TRBJ2-5	NA	few	CASTWGSETQYF	TGTGCCAGCACCTGGGGCTCAGAGACCCAGTACTTC
TRBV5-1	TRBJ2-3	NA	NA	CASSLMGGLTDTQYF	TGCGCCAGCAGCTTGATGGGGGGCCTCACAGATACGCAGTATTTT
TRBV5-1	TRBJ2-3	TRBD2	many	CASSLGTSGGTDTQYF	TGTGCCAGCAGCTTAGGGACTAGCGGGGGTACAGATACGCAGTATTTT
TRBV27	TRBJ2-5	TRBD1	many	CASSPTGFALGETQYF	TGTGCCAGCAGTCCGACAGGGTTTGCGCTGGGAGAGACCCAGTACTTC
TRBV10-3	TRBJ1-1	NA	many	CAISDRVNNTEAFF	TGTGCCATCAGTGACAGGGTCAACAACACTGAAGCTTTCTTT
TRBV19	TRBJ2-7	TRBD1	NA	CASSVGTGGVEQYF	TGTGCCAGTAGCGTCGGGACAGGGGGCGTCGAGCAGTACTTC
TRBV9	TRBJ1-2	NA	many	CASSAGAADYGYTF	TGTGCCAGCAGCGCGGGGGCGGCGGACTATGGCTACACCTTC
TRBV7-2	TRBJ2-2	NA	many	CASSLVGGSTGELFF	TGTGCCAGCAGCTTAGTCGGGGGTAGTACCGGGGAGCTGTTTTTT
TRBV12-3/TRBV12-4	TRBJ1-5	NA	NA	CASSFTVSNQPQHF	TGTGCCAGCAGTTTCACTGTTAGCAATCAGCCCCAGCATTTT
TRBV6-1	TRBJ1-2	NA	NA	CASSFRDTF	TGTGCCAGCAGTTTTCGGGACACCTTC
TRBV4-3	TRBJ2-1	TRBD2	few	CASSQVGVSGNEQFF	TGCGCCAGCAGCCAAGTAGGGGTTAGCGGGAATGAGCAGTTCTTC
TRBV30	TRBJ1-2	NA	NA	CAWSSFVGYTF	TGTGCCTGGAGTAGTTTCGTTGGCTACACCTTC
TRBV5-1	TRBJ2-3	TRBD1	many	CASSSGQGVGDTQYF	TGCGCCAGCAGCTCGGGACAGGGCGTGGGAGATACGCAGTATTTT
TRBV9	TRBJ2-7	NA	many	CASSVDMNEQYF	TGTGCCAGCAGCGTTGACATGAACGAGCAGTACTTC